The 32 T cell receptor beta chains in this list originate from one sample, sequenced in a study of CD8+ T cells in alopecia areata. The authors extracted RNA and reverse transcribed it into cDNA as the sequencing template. Assay: immunoSEQ multiplex PCR; the TCRdb copy retains only in-frame clones and omits some. The sample holds over 80,000 clones; roughly 45% are singletons and the top ten take around 19%. The treatment denotes: oral pan-JAK inhibitor, 5-10 mg twice daily. The sample consisted of CD8+ T cells sorted from blood, taken at week 24, from a patient treated with tofacitinib. The receptors were gathered from a human donor with alopecia areata.

CDR3 sequence (DNA): TGTGCCAGTAGTATCGAAGCGGGACACGGTGAGCAGTTCTTC. This codes for CASSIEAGHGEQFF. The chain is built from TRBV19 and TRBJ2-1; possible D gene TRBD2, 7 bases. From germline, CDR1 is LNHDA and CDR2 SQIVND (reference sequence). The germline V and J ends were trimmed by 3 bases and 9 bases, with 15 bases remaining between them. CDR3 length: 14 residues.

This clone has a handful of counts. The gene calls are TRBV4-1 and TRBJ2-7, with 7 positions matching TRBD1. Germline V gene data show CDR1 as MGHRA and CDR2 as YSYEKL. The length of the CDR3 is 14 residues. V shed 2 bases and J 2 bases; nucleotides not matched to a gene: 3. The CDR3 region is CASSQTDRTYEQYF. The CDR3 bases are TGCGCCAGCAGCCAAACGGACAGGACCTACGAGCAGTACTTC.

This clone was counted between two and nine times. This chain uses TRBV13 with TRBJ2-7, with D possibly TRBD1 on 5 matching bases. Trimming removed 0 bases from V and 2 bases from J, with 11 bases in between. Looked up from germline, CDR1 is PRHDT and CDR2 is FYEKMQ (reference sequence). This CDR3 spans 15 amino acids. This CDR3 reads CASSLGRGRAYEQYF. CDR3 in DNA: TGTGCCAGCAGCTTAGGCCGAGGCAGGGCCTACGAGCAGTACTTC.

This clone was seen more than once but under ten times. The sample holds other DNA sequences that translate to the same CDR3. The genes are TRBV27 and TRBJ1-5; 7 nucleotides match TRBD1. CDR1 and CDR2 (germline): MNHEY, SMNVEV (reference sequence). With V trimmed by 5 bases and J by 2 bases, 3 bases remained unmatched. CDR3 size: 14 residues. The CDR3 DNA is TGTGCCAGCAGTCCCAGGGGGGGCAATCAGCCCCAGCATTTT. Residues: CASSPRGGNQPQHF.

The J gene is TRBJ2-7, the V gene TRBV25-1; TRBD1 or TRBD2 may be the D gene (5 bases each). The V end was cut by 9 bases, the J end by 0 bases, with 21 bases between. The CDR3 length is 16 residues. In germline, CDR1 is MGHDK, CDR2 SYGVNS. In nucleotides, the CDR3 is TGTGCCAGTCAAGGGGTGGGACCATCCTTCTCCTACGAGCAGTACTTC. This encodes CASQGVGPSFSYEQYF.

V is TRBV7-9 and J is TRBJ2-5, with 10 bases identical to TRBD2. The CDR3 loop spans 14 amino acids. V gave up 4 bases and J gave up 5 bases; unmatched junction bases: 4. Germline V lookup: CDR1 SEHNR, CDR2 FQNEAQ (reference sequence). CDR3 sequence: CASSSGLAWETQYF. The DNA of the CDR3 is TGTGCCAGCAGCTCGGGACTAGCGTGGGAGACCCAGTACTTC. Full variable domain (remainder filled in from reference TRBV7-9 and TRBJ2-5): DTGVSQNPRHKITKRGQNVTFRCDPISEHNRLYWYRQTLGQGPEFLTYFQNEAQLEKSRLLSDRFSAERPKGSFSTLEIQRTEQGDSAMYLCASSSGLAWETQYFGPGTRLLVL.

In its sample, this clone was seen a few times. The J gene is TRBJ2-5, the V gene TRBV2; TRBD2 is a possible D gene (5 bases). The CDR3 is 16 amino acids. V was cut by 7 bases and J by 4 bases, with 22 bases left in between. Germline CDR1 SNHLY, CDR2 FYNNEI. This chain's CDR3 is CASIGVRTVRSETQYF. CDR3 in DNA: TGTGCCAGCATCGGGGTGAGGACTGTTCGTTCAGAGACCCAGTACTTC.

The chain employs TRBV6-5 and TRBJ1-2; D might be TRBD1 (5 bases). Trimming cost V 1 base and J 0 bases, with 9 bases left between them. This CDR3 is 15 amino acids long. The germline gives CDR1 MNHEY, CDR2 SVGAGI. CDR3 sequence reads: CASSYYRRTNYGYTF. The CDR3 DNA reads as TGTGCCAGCAGTTACTACAGGAGAACTAACTATGGCTACACCTTC.

This clone occurred a few times. The chain employs TRBV7-2 and TRBJ2-2, with 9 nucleotides matching TRBD1. The V and J ends lost 5 bases and 5 bases, in that order; junction bases with no gene match: 15. This CDR3 is 18 amino acids long. In germline, CDR1 is SGHTA, CDR2 FQGNSA. CDR3 amino acids: CASSQQAGDRERTGELFF. In DNA form, the CDR3 reads TGTGCCAGCAGCCAACAGGCCGGGGACAGGGAAAGGACCGGGGAGCTGTTTTTT. The entire variable domain, with the rest obtained from reference TRBV7-2 and TRBJ2-2, is as follows: GAGVSQSPSNKVTEKGKDVELRCDPISGHTALYWYRQSLGQGLEFLIYFQGNSAPDKSGLPSDRFSAERTGGSVSTLTIQRTQQEDSAVYLCASSQQAGDRERTGELFFGEGSRLTVL.

The chain carries TRBV16 and TRBJ1-2; TRBD1 matches 7 bases. In germline, CDR1 is KGHSY, CDR2 FQNENV. CDR3 length: 13 residues. Trimming at V came to 6 bases and at J to 2 bases, leaving 3 bases not matched to a gene. The CDR3 here is CASSDRVNYGYTF. For the CDR3, the DNA is TGTGCCAGCAGTGACAGGGTCAACTATGGCTACACCTTC.

This clone was seen repeatedly, ten times or more. V usage is TRBV7-9 and J usage is TRBJ2-1; 13 nucleotides line up with TRBD2. J lost 9 bases, V lost 6 bases, and 8 bases had no gene match. CDR1 is SEHNR, CDR2 FQNEAQ, per germline (reference sequence). The CDR3 is 15 amino acids. The CDR3 DNA is TGTGCCAGCAGGGCCGGGACTAGCGGGACCGGTGAGCAGTTCTTC. Encoded protein: CASRAGTSGTGEQFF. Based on the CDR3 plus reference TRBV7-9 and TRBJ2-1, the full variable domain is DTGVSQNPRHKITKRGQNVTFRCDPISEHNRLYWYRQTLGQGPEFLTYFQNEAQLEKSRLLSDRFSAERPKGSFSTLEIQRTEQGDSAMYLCASRAGTSGTGEQFFGPGTRLTVL.

The table lists this clone with a few counts. This rearrangement joins TRBV7-2 to TRBJ1-2; D is uncertain. From germline, CDR1 is SGHTA and CDR2 FQGNSA. The CDR3 is 15 amino acids. V was shortened by 5 bases and J by 2 bases, with 15 bases between the two germline ends. CDR3 in amino acids: CASSTLPRENYGYTF. CDR3 sequence (DNA): TGTGCCAGCAGCACGTTGCCCCGGGAGAACTATGGCTACACCTTC.

The V gene is TRBV9, the J gene TRBJ2-5; a possible D gene is TRBD2 (6 bases). Germline V gene data show CDR1 as SGDLS and CDR2 as YYNGEE. This CDR3 is 12 amino acids long. Trimming pared 7 bases from V and 1 base from J, leaving 8 bases between. For the CDR3, the DNA is TGTGCCAGCGGGGACTTCCAAGAGACCCAGTACTTC. Translation gives CASGDFQETQYF.

This chain links TRBV4-1 with TRBJ2-7; 12 nucleotides align to TRBD2. The length of the CDR3 is 15 residues. The germline V gene encodes CDR1 MGHRA and CDR2 YSYEKL. After removal of 5 bases from V and 4 bases from J, the junction contained 6 bases not matched to a gene. CDR3 sequence reads: CASSYRTSGAYEQYF. The CDR3 DNA reads TGCGCCAGCAGCTACCGGACTAGCGGGGCTTACGAGCAGTACTTC.

The rearrangement links TRBV5-1 to TRBJ2-5; D perhaps matches TRBD2 (5 bases). CDR3 length: 15 residues. CDR1 and CDR2 from the germline V gene are SGHRS and YFSETQ. Trimming took 2 bases from V and 5 from J, leaving 16 bases between them. The CDR3 reads CASSLEDLAWETQYF. CDR3 nucleotides: TGCGCCAGCAGCTTAGAGGACTTGGCTTGGGAGACCCAGTACTTC.

The chain is built from TRBV10-3 and TRBJ1-2; D unresolved. The CDR3 covers 15 residues. The germline V gene encodes CDR1 ENHRY and CDR2 SYGVKD. Trimming took off 0 bases at V and 8 bases at J, with 16 bases between the two ends. The CDR3 DNA follows: TGTGCCATCAGTGAGTCGAGGCAAGGCCCTACAGGCTACACCTTC. Residues: CAISESRQGPTGYTF.

This clone was observed a few times. The gene calls are TRBV20-1 and TRBJ2-5; D gene unclear. The germline CDR1 and CDR2 sequences are DFQATT and SNEGSKA (reference sequence). With 3 bases removed from V and 4 bases from J, the gap between germline ends came to 6 bases. CDR3 length: 11 residues. CDR3 nucleotides: TGCAGTGCTAGTGGCTCAGAGACCCAGTACTTC. It encodes CSASGSETQYF.

This clone was seen only a few times. The CDR3 DNA is TGTGCCAGCAGTTGGGGGCGGGGATACGAGCAGTACTTC. The encoded protein is CASSWGRGYEQYF. The chain links TRBV7-2 to TRBJ2-7; the D gene could be TRBD1 or TRBD2 (6 bases each). V was pared by 6 bases and J by 4 bases, with 13 bases between. Germline CDR1 and CDR2: SGHTA and FQGNSA. The CDR3 runs 13 residues.

The chain carries TRBV29-1 and TRBJ2-2, with no clear D. The germline V gene has CDR1 SQVTM and CDR2 ANQGSEA. V was clipped by 4 bases and J by 4 bases, with 7 bases between them. The CDR3 has 12 residues. CDR3 bases: TGCAGCGTTGCAGGAAGCACCGGGGAGCTGTTTTTT. It encodes CSVAGSTGELFF.

The chain joins TRBV2 to TRBJ2-2; no clear D. CDR1 and CDR2 (germline): SNHLY, FYNNEI. The CDR3 length is 15 residues. The ends were cut back, 6 bases at V and 2 bases at J, with 13 bases in the middle. CDR3 sequence: CASSNVGRNTGELFF. CDR3 bases: TGTGCCAGCAGCAACGTGGGTAGAAACACCGGGGAGCTGTTTTTT.

This clone was detected a few times. This rearrangement joins TRBV13 to TRBJ1-5; 9 positions match TRBD1. With 5 bases clipped from V and 5 bases from J, the junction kept 4 bases outside the gene matches. The CDR3 extends over 14 amino acids. CDR1 is PRHDT and CDR2 is FYEKMQ in the germline V gene (reference sequence). This CDR3 reads CASSPGTGHQPQHF. The CDR3 DNA follows: TGTGCCAGCAGCCCAGGGACAGGGCATCAGCCCCAGCATTTT.

The V gene is TRBV6-4, the J gene TRBJ2-3; the D gene is possibly TRBD1 (6 bases). The CDR3 covers 15 residues. CDR1 is MRHNA, CDR2 SNTAGT, per germline. Trimming cost V 4 bases and J 7 bases, with 18 bases left between them. In DNA, the CDR3 is TGTGCCAGCAGTGGGTGGGGGCCCGCCGGGTATACGCAGTATTTT. Translating it yields CASSGWGPAGYTQYF.

This clone qualifies as medium-sized (0.01 to 0.1%). V gene TRBV30 combines with J gene TRBJ1-2; 8 nucleotides match TRBD1. This CDR3 contains 15 residues. V was pared by 4 bases and J by 4 bases, with 11 bases of the junction left unmatched. Germline CDR1 GTSNPN, CDR2 SVGIG (reference sequence). CDR3 nucleotide sequence: TGTGCCTGGATCCTGCGGGGACAGGAGGGCTATGGCTACACCTTC. Its translation: CAWILRGQEGYGYTF.

This clone was counted between two and nine times. V and J are TRBV7-9 and TRBJ2-2, with D possibly matching TRBD2 (6 bases). This CDR3 is 13 amino acids long. V lost 3 bases and J lost 6, with 8 bases in between. Germline CDR1 and CDR2: SEHNR and FQNEAQ (reference sequence). The CDR3 sequence is CASSFGGPGELFF. In DNA, the CDR3 is TGTGCCAGCAGCTTCGGGGGTCCCGGGGAGCTGTTTTTT.

Only one count was recorded for this clone. The chain combines TRBV10-3 with TRBJ2-3; a possible D gene is TRBD2 (5 bases). CDR3 length: 14 amino acids. Trimming took off 11 bases at V and 1 base at J, with 16 bases between the two ends. CDR1 ENHRY and CDR2 SYGVKD come from the germline V gene. The CDR3 loop is CALRGGDGTDTQYF. As DNA, the CDR3 is TGTGCCCTTCGGGGTGGGGATGGCACAGATACGCAGTATTTT.

The chain combines TRBV4-1 with TRBJ1-1, with D perhaps matching TRBD1 (5 bases). This CDR3 region has 15 residues. Germline V gives CDR1 MGHRA, CDR2 YSYEKL. The V end lost 1 base, the J end lost 3 bases, and 12 bases lay between the germline ends. CDR3 DNA: TGCGCCAGCAGCCAAGTCGGACGAGGGGACACTGAAGCTTTCTTT. The encoded protein is CASSQVGRGDTEAFF.

The chain carries TRBV29-1 and TRBJ2-7, with D tentatively TRBD1 (5 bases). The CDR3 runs to 13 residues. Per germline, CDR1 SQVTM and CDR2 ANQGSEA. Trimming took 5 bases from V and 1 from J, leaving 12 bases between them. The CDR3 reads CSVSDSLSYEQYF. The CDR3 region has the DNA TGCAGCGTTTCCGACAGTCTGTCCTACGAGCAGTACTTC.

This clone was observed a few times. V gene TRBV18 combines with J gene TRBJ1-1; no definite D call. The CDR3 consists of 13 residues. Germline values: CDR1 KGHSH, CDR2 LQKENI. With 3 bases removed from V and 4 bases from J, the gap between germline ends came to 9 bases. CDR3 residues: CASSPGGRTEAFF. For the CDR3, the DNA is TGTGCCAGCTCACCCGGCGGCCGCACTGAAGCTTTCTTT. The full variable domain, rest sourced from reference TRBV18 and TRBJ1-1, is NAGVMQNPRHLVRRRGQEARLRCSPMKGHSHVYWYRQLPEEGLKFMVYLQKENIIDESGMPKERFSAEFPKEGPSILRIQQVVRGDSAAYFCASSPGGRTEAFFGQGTRLTVV.

This clone was seen ten or more times. The V and J genes are TRBV14 and TRBJ2-7; 8 bases are a match to TRBD1. The CDR3 covers 14 residues. Germline loops: CDR1 SGHDN, CDR2 FVKESK. The V gene end was trimmed by 3 bases and the J gene end by 2 bases; junction bases not matched to a gene: 3. The CDR3 loop reads CASSHGQGAYEQYF. Here the CDR3 DNA reads TGTGCCAGCAGCCATGGACAGGGAGCCTACGAGCAGTACTTC.

Only a few counts were recorded for this clone. The CDR3 here is CASSSNTEAFF. The DNA of the CDR3 is TGTGCCAGCAGTTCGAACACTGAAGCTTTCTTT. J is TRBJ1-1 and V is TRBV28; no definite D call. The CDR3 extends over 11 amino acids. Trimming shortened V by 4 bases and J by 1 base, and 1 base separated the two germline ends. From germline, CDR1 is MDHEN and CDR2 SYDVKM.

The chain employs TRBV5-1 and TRBJ2-7; 9 bases match TRBD1. Trimming removed 3 bases from V and 3 bases from J; junction bases left unmatched: 1. Germline CDR1 reads SGHRS; CDR2 reads YFSETQ. CDR3 length equals 13 residues. The CDR3 is CASSSTGGYEQYF. The CDR3 DNA sequence: TGCGCCAGCAGCTCGACAGGGGGCTACGAGCAGTACTTC.

The V and J genes are TRBV13 and TRBJ2-1, with 9 bases aligning to TRBD2. The CDR3 length is 18 residues. V trimming: 5 bases; J trimming: 2 bases; junction bases outside the gene matches: 13. CDR1 PRHDT and CDR2 FYEKMQ come from the germline V gene (reference sequence). CDR3 in DNA: TGTGCCAGCAGCCCATCTAGCGGGACCTTAGGGGCCTACAATGAGCAGTTCTTC. It is translated as CASSPSSGTLGAYNEQFF.